The 25 T cell receptor beta chains reported below all come from one sample, sequenced in a study of T-cell memory formation after mild COVID-19 (dated by TCRdb to the early 2020s). Receptor libraries were prepared by 5' RACE. Sequencer: Illumina NovaSeq 6000. TCRdb passed the public sequencing reads through fastp at Q25 and MiXCR, retaining productive beta sequences. Each record represents a unique CDR3 protein, reported with the most common genes and DNA among its rows. The sample profile shows 500,000 to 600,000 distinct CDR3 sequences; approximately 19% of them were found once. Together, the top ten hold about 12% of the sample. Input material: PBMCs or a T cell subset sorted from them (not recorded which). The receptor source for this set is an adult woman who had mild COVID-19 (a few samples of this study predate the infection). The sample titles of this study are shuffled in the database, so cell type and time point are left out; the donor was told from shared clones.

This chain links TRBV7-2 with TRBJ1-2, with D maybe TRBD1 (6 bases). CDR1 is SGHTA, CDR2 FQGNSA, per germline. Trimming shortened V by 1 base and J by 2 bases, and 14 bases separated the two germline ends. The CDR3 consists of 16 residues. The CDR3 loop is CASSLDSGHHNYGYTF. The CDR3, as DNA: TGTGCCAGCAGCTTAGATTCGGGACACCACAACTATGGCTACACCTTC.

This clonotype came up a few times. V gene TRBV5-1 combines with J gene TRBJ2-3; 10 bases are shared with TRBD1. The CDR3 spans 15 residues. Germline CDR1 SGHRS, CDR2 YFSETQ. Germline trimming cut 4 bases from V and 3 bases from J; bases unmatched to any gene: 5. DNA for the CDR3: TGCGCCAGCAGCCCCGGACAGGGGGATACAGATACGCAGTATTTT. This translates into CASSPGQGDTDTQYF.

This clonotype was observed a few times. V is TRBV10-3 and J is TRBJ1-2, with D possibly TRBD1 on 5 matching bases. The V gene's germline CDR1 is ENHRY and CDR2 SYGVKD. This CDR3 is 13 amino acids long. Trimming cost V 4 bases and J 5 bases, with 11 bases left between them. The CDR3 is CAISAGAPYGYTF. In DNA, the CDR3 is TGTGCCATCAGTGCCGGGGCACCATATGGCTACACCTTC.

The rearrangement links TRBV2 to TRBJ2-1; tentatively, D is TRBD2 (6 bases). This CDR3 region has 16 residues. Germline values: CDR1 SNHLY, CDR2 FYNNEI. V was shortened by 5 bases and J by 4 bases, with 18 bases between the two germline ends. CDR3 region: CASSLIPGELYNEQFF. For the CDR3, the DNA is TGTGCCAGCAGTTTAATACCGGGGGAGCTATACAATGAGCAGTTCTTC.

The V and J genes are TRBV27 and TRBJ1-1, with D possibly TRBD1 on 6 matching bases. Germline loops: CDR1 MNHEY, CDR2 SMNVEV (reference sequence). The CDR3 sequence is 13 residues long. Trimming removed 2 bases at V and 7 bases at J, with 11 bases between. CDR3 in DNA: TGTGCCAGCAGTTTAAGAGGAGGGGGTGAAGCTTTCTTT. This gives the protein CASSLRGGGEAFF.

This sequence joins TRBV20-1 and TRBJ1-1, with a tentative D call TRBD1 (6 bases). This CDR3 has 11 residues. CDR1 is DFQATT, CDR2 SNEGSKA, per germline (reference sequence). V shed 5 bases and J shed 8 bases, with 12 bases lying between them. This CDR3 reads CSASYRAEAFF. CDR3 in DNA: TGCAGTGCTTCTTACAGGGCCGAAGCTTTCTTT.

This clonotype came up many times. The V and J genes are TRBV25-1 and TRBJ2-3; D possibly corresponds to TRBD1 (5 bases). The germline gives CDR1 MGHDK, CDR2 SYGVNS. V lost 2 bases and J 5 bases, leaving 11 bases between the germline ends. CDR3 length equals 14 residues. Here the CDR3 DNA reads TGTGCCAGCAGTGAAAGGGGCCCCGGAGATACGCAGTATTTT. This codes for CASSERGPGDTQYF.

In its sample, this clonotype was seen a few times. V gene TRBV6-5 combines with J gene TRBJ1-6; 8 bases are a match to TRBD1. The germline V gene has CDR1 MNHEY and CDR2 SVGAGI. The V gene end was trimmed by 6 bases and the J gene end by 7 bases; junction bases not matched to a gene: 5. This CDR3 has 14 residues. The CDR3 coding sequence is TGTGCCAGCAGCGAGGACAGGGTAAATTCACCCCTCCACTTT. Translating gives CASSEDRVNSPLHF.

The chain is built from TRBV2 and TRBJ1-5; D ambiguous. The germline CDR1 and CDR2 sequences are SNHLY and FYNNEI. CDR3 size: 13 residues. V was pared by 6 bases and J by 2 bases, with 8 bases between. This CDR3 reads CASRSVGNQPQHF. DNA for the CDR3: TGTGCCAGCAGGTCAGTTGGCAATCAGCCCCAGCATTTT. Full variable domain (missing parts from reference TRBV2 and TRBJ1-5): EPEVTQTPSHQVTQMGQEVILRCVPISNHLYFYWYRQILGQKVEFLVSFYNNEISEKSEIFDDQFSVERPDGSNFTLKIRSTKLEDSAMYFCASRSVGNQPQHFGDGTRLSIL.

This clonotype was picked up a small number of times. This chain uses TRBV24-1 with TRBJ2-1; the match to TRBD2 covers 14 bases. Germline V CDR1 and CDR2: KGHDR, SFDVKD. The length of the CDR3 is 16 residues. With 3 bases clipped from V and 9 bases from J, the junction kept 6 bases outside the gene matches. The CDR3 protein is CATSDAGLAGVLEQFF. The CDR3 coding sequence is TGTGCCACCAGTGATGCGGGACTAGCGGGGGTTCTTGAGCAGTTCTTC.

This clonotype came up a few times. The genes are TRBV7-6 and TRBJ2-3; maybe TRBD2 (6 bases). The CDR3 extends over 15 amino acids. V lost 6 bases and J 0 bases, leaving 13 bases between the germline ends. The germline gives CDR1 SGHVS, CDR2 FNYEAQ. CDR3 DNA sequence: TGTGCCAGCAGAACTAAAGCGGGTAGCACAGATACGCAGTATTTT. The encoded protein is CASRTKAGSTDTQYF.

V usage is TRBV5-1 and J usage is TRBJ2-1, with D tentatively TRBD1 (7 bases). Germline V gene sequence: CDR1 SGHRS, CDR2 YFSETQ. The V end was cut by 2 bases, the J end by 2 bases, with 14 bases between. The CDR3 is 16 amino acids. DNA of the CDR3: TGCGCCAGCAGCTTTGCAGGAGGGGGCCCCTACAATGAGCAGTTCTTC. Amino acids: CASSFAGGGPYNEQFF.

The genes are TRBV4-1 and TRBJ2-1; 14 bases agree with TRBD2. The CDR3 has 16 amino acids. V lost 0 bases and J lost 10; bases outside the gene matches: 5. Germline CDR1 MGHRA, CDR2 YSYEKL. The CDR3 DNA reads TGCGCCAGCAGCCAAGATCCGGGACTAGCGGGGGACGAGCAGTTCTTC. This codes for CASSQDPGLAGDEQFF.

In this sample, this clonotype turned up many times. The V and J genes are TRBV5-1 and TRBJ1-1; possible D gene TRBD1, 5 bases. Between the trimmed V and J ends, which lost 0 bases and 5 bases, there was a span of 11 bases. Germline-derived CDR1 and CDR2 are SGHRS and YFSETQ. The CDR3 length is 14 residues. This chain's CDR3 is CASSLVQGETEAFF. The DNA for the CDR3 is TGCGCCAGCAGCTTGGTCCAGGGAGAGACTGAAGCTTTCTTT.

This clonotype was detected only a few times. V gene TRBV5-6 combines with J gene TRBJ2-1; the match to TRBD2 covers 11 bases. Germline CDR1 SGHDT, CDR2 YYEEEE. The CDR3 is 18 amino acids. J was trimmed by 1 base and V by 6 bases; bases with no gene match: 12. This chain's CDR3 is CASTLAAPSGGSYNEQFF. The CDR3 DNA follows: TGTGCCAGCACGCTTGCCGCCCCTAGCGGGGGGTCCTACAATGAGCAGTTCTTC.

Only a few counts were recorded for this clonotype. The chain combines TRBV2 with TRBJ2-3; D remains ambiguous. Per germline, CDR1 SNHLY and CDR2 FYNNEI. The ends were cut back, 9 bases at V and 2 bases at J, with 15 bases in the middle. The CDR3 is 14 amino acids. For the CDR3, the DNA is TGTGCCAGGGGCAATCGGGCCATCACAGATACGCAGTATTTT. It yields the protein CARGNRAITDTQYF.

With respect to this clonotype: This may come from a read error, since a much larger clone is one base off. This chain uses TRBV5-1 with TRBJ2-7, with D possibly being TRBD1 (6 bases). This CDR3 spans 15 amino acids. Germline V lookup: CDR1 SGHRS, CDR2 YFSETQ. The CDR3 protein is CASSHPGQTTYEQCF. The DNA of the CDR3 is TGCGCCAGCAGCCATCCGGGACAAACAACCTACGAGCAGTGCTTC.

This clonotype appeared a few times. The V and J genes are TRBV29-1 and TRBJ1-5, with D unclear. Trimming cost V 6 bases and J 6 bases, with 15 bases left between them. Germline V gene data show CDR1 as SQVTM and CDR2 as ANQGSEA. The CDR3 is 13 residues long. The CDR3 DNA sequence: TGCAGCGTGAAAGGCGGGGAGACTCAGCCCCAGCATTTT. As protein: CSVKGGETQPQHF.

The rearrangement links TRBV18 to TRBJ1-1; 11 positions agree with TRBD1. Germline V gene data show CDR1 as KGHSH and CDR2 as LQKENI. The V gene end was trimmed by 6 bases and the J gene end by 13 bases; junction bases not matched to a gene: 4. The CDR3 covers 11 residues. The CDR3 reads CASSPGQGDFF. CDR3 bases: TGTGCCAGCTCGCCGGGACAGGGGGATTTCTTT.

This chain connects TRBV2 to TRBJ1-1; TRBD1 might be the D (5 bases). Germline loops: CDR1 SNHLY, CDR2 FYNNEI. V was clipped by 4 bases and J by 6 bases, with 15 bases between them. The length of the CDR3 is 14 residues. The CDR3 reads CASSAVRDLSEAFF. The CDR3 nucleotides read TGTGCCAGCAGTGCGGTCAGGGACCTTTCTGAAGCTTTCTTT.

The genes are TRBV10-3 and TRBJ2-6; D remains unclear. CDR3 size: 13 residues. The V end was cut by 3 bases, the J end by 7 bases, with 7 bases between. The germline CDR1 and CDR2 sequences are ENHRY and SYGVKD. The CDR3 DNA sequence: TGTGCCATCAGTGATGTAATCGCCAACGTCCTGACTTTC. This encodes CAISDVIANVLTF.

The rearrangement joins TRBV9 to TRBJ1-2; D call uncertain. Germline loops: CDR1 SGDLS, CDR2 YYNGEE. The V gene lost 0 bases and the J gene lost 6 bases, with 12 bases spanning the gap. This CDR3 spans 14 amino acids. The CDR3 DNA follows: TGTGCCAGCAGCGTAGCGTCGGGGTCGGATGGCTACACCTTC. This codes for CASSVASGSDGYTF. Using reference TRBV9 and TRBJ1-2 for the parts outside the CDR3, the full variable domain is DSGVTQTPKHLITATGQRVTLRCSPRSGDLSVYWYQQSLDQGLQFLIQYYNGEERAKGNILERFSAQQFPDLHSELNLSSLELGDSALYFCASSVASGSDGYTFGSGTRLTVV.

This clonotype was detected only a few times. The V and J genes are TRBV7-2 and TRBJ2-1; 12 nucleotides line up with TRBD2. Trimming cost V 4 bases and J 8 bases; bases outside gene matches: 9. The CDR3 loop spans 16 amino acids. Germline CDR1 is SGHTA and CDR2 is FQGNSA. CDR3 residues: CASSSRTSGIGYEQFF. The DNA of the CDR3 is TGTGCCAGCAGCTCGAGGACTAGCGGGATTGGCTATGAGCAGTTCTTC.

The V and J genes are TRBV20-1 and TRBJ2-1, with no clear D. CDR3 length: 11 amino acids. V was shortened by 8 bases and J by 5 bases, with 10 bases between the two germline ends. Germline V lookup: CDR1 DFQATT, CDR2 SNEGSKA (reference sequence). CDR3 sequence (DNA): TGCAGTACAACAAAGAACAATGAGCAGTTCTTC. It codes for CSTTKNNEQFF.

The V call is TRBV5-1, the J call TRBJ1-1, with D perhaps TRBD1 (5 bases). The CDR3 has 15 amino acids. Trimming took 1 base from V and 4 from J, leaving 14 bases between them. Looked up from germline, CDR1 is SGHRS and CDR2 is YFSETQ. The CDR3 DNA reads as TGCGCCAGCAGCTTGTTTAAGGGTCAGGGCACTGAAGCTTTCTTT. This translates into CASSLFKGQGTEAFF.